This T cell receptor (beta chain) came from a study of T-cell memory formation after mild COVID-19. Study outcomes and limitations: CD4+ clones that contracted lay mainly in CM and EM; CD8+ ones lay in EMRA. Confirmation was lacking for SARS-CoV-2 specificity of second-wave clones that peaked on day 37.

This clonotype was picked up a small number of times. Its target is unknown. UMIs and sample barcodes were carried by the TCR alpha and TCR beta cDNA libraries that 5'RACE produced using constant-segment primers. Each CDR3 protein gets one entry after TCRdb re-called the 5' RACE reads with MiXCR. The profile shows more than 120,000 distinct CDR3 sequences, roughly 21% of them singletons. There are 14 residues in the CDR3. The V end was cut by 7 bases, the J end by 6 bases, with 16 bases between. Sequencing was performed on PBMCs or a T cell subset sorted from them (not recorded which). This chain connects TRBV12-3 or TRBV12-4 to TRBJ1-3, with D unresolved. This TCR was sampled from an adult woman who had mild COVID-19 (a few samples of this study predate the infection). Cell type and time point are not known. The CDR3 nucleotides read TGTGCCAGCACCCCTCGTGTTGAGGCAAACACCATATATTTT. Encoded protein: CASTPRVEANTIYF.